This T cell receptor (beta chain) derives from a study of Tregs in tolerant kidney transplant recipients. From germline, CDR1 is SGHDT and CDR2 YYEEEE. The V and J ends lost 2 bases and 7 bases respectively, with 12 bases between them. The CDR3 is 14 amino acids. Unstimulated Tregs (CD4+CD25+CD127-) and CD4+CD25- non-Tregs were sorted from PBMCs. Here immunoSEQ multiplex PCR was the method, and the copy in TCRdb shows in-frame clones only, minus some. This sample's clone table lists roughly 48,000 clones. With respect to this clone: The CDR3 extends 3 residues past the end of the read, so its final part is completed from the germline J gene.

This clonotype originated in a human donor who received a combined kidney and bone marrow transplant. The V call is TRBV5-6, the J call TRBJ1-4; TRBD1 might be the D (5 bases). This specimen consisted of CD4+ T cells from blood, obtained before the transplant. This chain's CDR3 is CASSLSGVGEKLFF. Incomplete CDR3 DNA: TGTGCCAGCAGCTTATCGGGGGTTGGTGAAAAA.